This is a list of T cell receptor beta chains from one sample in a study of T cell responses to AZD1222 COVID-19 vaccine. TCRdb's table, derived via immunoSEQ multiplex PCR, lists solely in-frame clones and lacks some. The top ten clones hold roughly an eighth of a sample with tens of thousands of clones, more than 75% of them seen once. The source was peripheral blood, collected 28 days after the second AZD1222 dose. These receptors were obtained from an adult who received the AZD1222 COVID-19 vaccine. Each CDR3 is given without its conserved first and last residue. Each record gives: V gene, J gene, clone size, CDR3 protein. Not all rows give a size; the values are once, few, many and, for expanded clones, a class.

TRBV27,TRBJ2-7,.,ASSLRGTANRFSYEQY
TRBV18,TRBJ2-1,.,ASSLAAPSGYNEQF
TRBV30,TRBJ2-7,.,AWTRDLTYEQY
TRBV6-6,TRBJ1-1,.,ASSLTATNTEAF
TRBV5-1,TRBJ2-1,.,ASSLAGVGFSYNEQF
TRBV11-2,TRBJ2-5,.,ASRGGTGDLETQY
TRBV5-1,TRBJ2-3,once,ASSLVGVRGAGTDTQY
TRBV5-6,TRBJ1-5,.,ASHRGNQPQH
TRBV15,TRBJ2-5,.,ATSRVGVYQETQY
TRBV28,TRBJ1-4,.,ASSFGGNEKLF
TRBV2,TRBJ2-3,.,ASDEGGTPTDTQY
TRBV5-1,TRBJ2-3,.,ASNGGAQDTQY
TRBV5-1,TRBJ1-1,.,ASSLSPPPMNTEAF
TRBV29-1,TRBJ2-3,.,SVEDRGPGDTQY
TRBV13,TRBJ2-5,few,ASSLGRGQETQY
TRBV19,TRBJ1-5,once,ASSIEGHSNQPQH
TRBV4-2,TRBJ2-2,.,ASSPSGRLDFTGELF
TRBV29-1,TRBJ2-7,many,SVSLRTSGSSSYEQY
TRBV7-9,TRBJ2-7,.,ASSLIADSYEQY
TRBV6-1,TRBJ2-7,.,ASSEAGGPGEQY
TRBV6-1,TRBJ1-4,.,ASSEARMEKLF
TRBV7-2,TRBJ1-6,.,ASSSDRGRSPLH
TRBV18,TRBJ1-2,.,ASSPRSASGYGYT
TRBV4-1,TRBJ2-1,.,ASSPDLFGLAGSYNEQF
TRBV12-5,TRBJ2-1,.,ASGTGWEQF
TRBV5-6,TRBJ1-1,.,ASSSQTGANTEAF
TRBV19,TRBJ1-1,.,ASSLHRGRFVTDTEAF
TRBV5-8,TRBJ1-2,.,ASSLAGNGYT